This TCR beta chain comes out of a study of vaccination effects on CD4 cells after COVID-19. Findings of the study overall: Convalescent patients in the study were few, and early post-infection timepoints were absent.

Using viral peptide pools, the ViraFEST assay grew out antigen-specific CD4+ T cells prior to sequencing. Isolation of CD4+ T cells took place after approximately 10 days of culture. It was between March and December 2020 that the person had a SARS-CoV-2 infection confirmed by PCR. Vaccination of participants consisted of two doses of either the BNT162b2 or mRNA-1273 vaccine. Germline V gene lookup returns CDR1 SGDLS and CDR2 YYNGEE. Trimming at V came to 4 bases and at J to 6 bases, leaving 8 bases not matched to a gene. The CDR3 spans 16 residues. Sequencing was performed with immunoSEQ multiplex PCR; in TCRdb, only in-frame clones are kept and a portion is missing. The repertoire consists of some 14,000 clones, with around 75% occurring once and the leading ten covering just under 25%. The sample holds a few counts of this clone. The antigen is undetermined.

The receptor comes from a human donor who had a prior SARS-CoV-2 infection. Sample: CD4+ T cells from PBMCs cultured with HCoV-NL63 spike peptides, taken after COVID-19 vaccination. The chain joins TRBV9 to TRBJ2-2; 11 bases are shared with TRBD2. CDR3 protein: CASSQNSGRVAGELFF. The CDR3 bases are TGTGCCAGCAGCCAAAATAGCGGGAGGGTCGCCGGGGAGCTGTTTTTT.